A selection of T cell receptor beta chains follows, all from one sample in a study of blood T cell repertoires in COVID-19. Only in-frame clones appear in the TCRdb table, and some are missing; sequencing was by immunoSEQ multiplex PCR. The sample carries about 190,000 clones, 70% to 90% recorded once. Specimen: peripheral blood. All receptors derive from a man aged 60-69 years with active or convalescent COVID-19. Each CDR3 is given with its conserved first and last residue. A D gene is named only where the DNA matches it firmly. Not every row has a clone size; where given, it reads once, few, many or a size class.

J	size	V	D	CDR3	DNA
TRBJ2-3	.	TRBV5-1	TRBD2	CASSSRGSGGAERDTQYF	TGCGCCAGCAGCTCGCGCGGGAGCGGGGGGGCCGAAAGAGATACGCAGTATTTT
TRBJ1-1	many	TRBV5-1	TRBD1	CASSFQGDTEAFF	TGCGCCAGCAGCTTTCAGGGGGACACTGAAGCTTTCTTT
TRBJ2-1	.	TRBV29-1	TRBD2	CSVRSGGRNEQFF	TGCAGCGTTCGTAGCGGGGGTAGGAATGAGCAGTTCTTC
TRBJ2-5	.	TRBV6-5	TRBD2	CAPSGGGPQETQYF	TGTGCCCCCTCCGGGGGGGGGCCCCAAGAGACCCAGTACTTC
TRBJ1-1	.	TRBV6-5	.	CASRQVGTEAFF	TGTGCCAGCAGACAGGTCGGCACTGAAGCTTTCTTT
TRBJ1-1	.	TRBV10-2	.	CASSVGQKNTEAFF	TGCGCCAGCAGTGTTGGACAGAAGAACACTGAAGCTTTCTTT
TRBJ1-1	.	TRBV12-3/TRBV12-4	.	CASSFAVNTEAFF	TGTGCCAGCAGTTTTGCGGTAAACACTGAAGCTTTCTTT
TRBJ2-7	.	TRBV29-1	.	CSVAGLGGASYEQYF	TGCAGCGTTGCGGGTCTGGGGGGAGCCTCCTACGAGCAGTACTTC
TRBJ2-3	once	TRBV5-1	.	CASSLGGRVGNTDTQYF	TGCGCCAGCAGCTTGGGAGGCCGCGTAGGTAACACAGATACGCAGTATTTT
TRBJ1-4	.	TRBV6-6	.	CASTTPGGGSEKLFF	TGTGCCAGCACAACCCCTGGGGGGGGTAGTGAAAAACTGTTTTTT
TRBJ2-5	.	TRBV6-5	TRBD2	CASSLNSGGRGETQYF	TGTGCCAGCAGTTTAAATAGCGGGGGCCGAGGGGAGACCCAGTACTTC
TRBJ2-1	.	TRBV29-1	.	CSVLSYNEQFF	TGCAGCGTATTATCCTACAATGAGCAGTTCTTC
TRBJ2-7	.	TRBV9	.	CASSVAGYEQYF	TGTGCCAGCAGCGTAGCAGGGTACGAGCAGTACTTC
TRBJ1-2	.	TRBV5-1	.	CASSLAGDFNYGYTF	TGCGCCAGCAGCTTGGCCGGGGACTTTAACTATGGCTACACCTTC
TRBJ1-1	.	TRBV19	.	CATGQRGRMNTEAFF	TGTGCCACCGGACAGCGGGGTAGGATGAACACTGAAGCTTTCTTT
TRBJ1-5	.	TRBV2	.	CASRAMNQPQHF	TGTGCCAGCAGAGCAATGAATCAGCCCCAGCATTTT
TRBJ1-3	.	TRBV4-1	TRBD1	CASSQGQGAGTGNTIYF	TGCGCCAGCAGCCAAGGACAGGGGGCCGGAACTGGAAACACCATATATTTT
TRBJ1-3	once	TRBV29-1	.	CSVEDGRARSGNTIYF	TGCAGCGTTGAAGATGGGAGGGCCCGCTCTGGAAACACCATATATTTT
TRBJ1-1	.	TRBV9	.	CASSVGGHGQPEAFF	TGTGCCAGCAGCGTAGGAGGTCACGGACAGCCTGAAGCTTTCTTT
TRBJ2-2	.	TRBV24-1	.	CATSDPGRGTTGELFF	TGTGCCACCAGTGACCCCGGTAGGGGGACCACCGGGGAGCTGTTTTTT
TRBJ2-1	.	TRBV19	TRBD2	CASSVLRLAGGHNEQFF	TGTGCCAGTAGTGTCTTGCGACTAGCGGGGGGGCACAATGAGCAGTTCTTC
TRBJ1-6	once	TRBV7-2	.	CASSLATGMGSRPLHF	TGTGCCAGCAGCTTAGCCACAGGGATGGGGTCGAGGCCCCTCCACTTT
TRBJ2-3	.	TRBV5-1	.	CASTPGRDGDTQYF	TGCGCCAGCACCCCCGGCAGGGATGGAGATACGCAGTATTTT